The subject of this entry is one T cell receptor beta chain. Only in-frame clones appear in the TCRdb table, and some are missing; sequencing was by immunoSEQ multiplex PCR. The sample gives roughly 38,000 clones, approximately 93% of which show up once; 2.2% is in the top ten. The data were obtained in a study of blood T cell repertoires in COVID-19. There are 18 residues in the CDR3. Germline trimming cut 5 bases from V and 0 bases from J; bases unmatched to any gene: 11. Germline loops: CDR1 LNHDA, CDR2 SQIVND (reference sequence). The V gene is TRBV19, the J gene TRBJ2-2; 8 bases are a match to TRBD1. The sample taken for sequencing was peripheral blood. The source is a man between 50 and 59 years old with active COVID-19. CDR3: CASSRQGRNFANTGELFF. Written as DNA, the CDR3 is TGTGCCAGTAGTCGACAGGGGAGAAACTTCGCGAACACCGGGGAGCTGTTTTTT.